The 27 T cell receptor beta chains below come from one sample, sequenced in a study of T-cell memory formation after mild COVID-19. TCRdb fed the 5' RACE reads into MiXCR, producing one record per CDR3 protein. The profile shows roughly 400,000 distinct CDR3 sequences, roughly 15% of them singletons. Input material: PBMCs or a T cell subset sorted from them (not recorded which). The receptors here all came from a young man who had mild COVID-19 (a few samples of this study predate the infection). Cell type and time point are not known.

This clonotype showed up just a few times. The J gene is TRBJ2-2, the V gene TRBV4-3, with D perhaps assigned TRBD1 or TRBD2 (5 bases each). With 1 base removed from V and 4 bases from J, the gap between germline ends came to 13 bases. This CDR3 is built from 16 residues. Germline assignment: CDR1 LGHNA and CDR2 YSLEER. The CDR3 region has the DNA TGCGCCAGCAGCCAAGCCCAGGGAGCCTCCACCGGGGAGCTGTTTTTT. Translating gives CASSQAQGASTGELFF.

This clonotype appeared many times. CDR3 coding DNA: TGCGCCAGCAGCTGGGAACTAGCTACCTCCAACACCGGGGAGCTGTTTTTT. It yields the protein CASSWELATSNTGELFF. This rearrangement joins TRBV5-1 to TRBJ2-2, with D perhaps matching TRBD2 (6 bases). In germline, CDR1 is SGHRS, CDR2 YFSETQ. This CDR3 is 17 amino acids long. Trimming shortened V by 3 bases and J by 2 bases, and 17 bases separated the two germline ends.

This rearrangement joins TRBV9 to TRBJ2-1, with D unclear. This CDR3 is built from 16 residues. V gave up 3 bases and J gave up 0 bases, with 13 bases separating them. The germline CDR1 and CDR2 sequences are SGDLS and YYNGEE. The CDR3 DNA reads as TGTGCCAGCAGCGATGAAGGCCTGAGCTCCTACAATGAGCAGTTCTTC. Encoded protein: CASSDEGLSSYNEQFF.

This clonotype was seen a handful of times. The CDR3 region is CSVEGTSSGTDTQYF. Here the CDR3 DNA reads TGCAGCGTTGAAGGGACTAGCTCGGGCACAGATACGCAGTATTTT. The rearrangement joins TRBV29-1 to TRBJ2-3; 8 bases align to TRBD2. Germline CDR1 is SQVTM and CDR2 is ANQGSEA. The CDR3 covers 15 residues. V shed 1 base, J shed 1 base, and the junction held 4 bases outside the gene matches.

This clonotype was observed a few times. V gene TRBV6-5 combines with J gene TRBJ2-7; D unclear. CDR1 MNHEY and CDR2 SVGAGI come from the germline V gene. The CDR3 is 13 residues long. V gave up 2 bases and J gave up 6 bases, with 11 bases separating them. CDR3 nucleotide sequence: TGTGCCAGCAGTTACGCGGCCTTGAGCGAGCAGTACTTC. The encoded protein is CASSYAALSEQYF.

V is TRBV6-2 or TRBV6-3 and J is TRBJ1-5, with D unclear. Germline loops: CDR1 MNHEY, CDR2 SVGEGT. The CDR3 totals 12 residues. V shed 2 bases and J shed 6 bases, with 5 bases lying between them. This chain's CDR3 is CASSYSGQPQHF. CDR3 DNA sequence: TGTGCCAGCAGTTACAGCGGTCAGCCCCAGCATTTT.

The CDR3 spells CASSLRVEWVTQYF. The CDR3 region has the DNA TGTGCCAGCAGTTTGAGGGTGGAATGGGTTACGCAGTATTTT. The V call is TRBV12-3 or TRBV12-4, the J call TRBJ2-3, with D perhaps matching TRBD2 (5 bases). Trimming removed 3 bases from V and 8 bases from J, with 15 bases in between. The CDR3 is 14 residues long.

This clonotype occurred many times. The chain recombines TRBV20-1 with TRBJ2-5; 7 bases fit TRBD1. V dropped 0 bases and J dropped 1; count of bases not matched to a gene: 2. The CDR3 is 14 amino acids. Germline CDR1 DFQATT, CDR2 SNEGSKA (reference sequence). For the CDR3, the DNA is TGCAGTGCTAGAGACTGGACAGGCCAAGAGACCCAGTACTTC. Residues: CSARDWTGQETQYF.

This clonotype was detected only a few times. The DNA of the CDR3 is TGCAGTGCTAGATCCCCAGATTACAATGAGCAGTTCTTC. Amino acids: CSARSPDYNEQFF. The chain is built from TRBV20-1 and TRBJ2-1; no definite D call. CDR1 is DFQATT and CDR2 is SNEGSKA in the germline V gene (reference sequence). Deletions cut 2 bases from V and 4 bases from J, with 9 bases between. This CDR3 contains 13 residues.

This clonotype was recorded many times. This chain connects TRBV27 to TRBJ1-1; D ambiguous. V dropped 3 bases and J dropped 4 bases, with 12 bases sitting between them. This CDR3 is 14 amino acids long. The germline V gene has CDR1 MNHEY and CDR2 SMNVEV (reference sequence). The CDR3 loop reads CASSFRGDVTEAFF. CDR3 nucleotides: TGTGCCAGCAGTTTTCGGGGAGATGTCACTGAAGCTTTCTTT.

This clonotype came up many times. The rearrangement links TRBV27 to TRBJ2-3, with 7 bases identical to TRBD2. Germline CDR1 and CDR2: MNHEY and SMNVEV (reference sequence). The CDR3 covers 13 residues. Trimming at V came to 5 bases and at J to 7 bases, leaving 6 bases not matched to a gene. The CDR3 DNA is TGTGCCAGCAGTGACCGGGGGGTCTATACGCAGTATTTT. Encoded protein: CASSDRGVYTQYF.

This clonotype was detected many times. The CDR3 loop reads CASSQGTGASYNEQFF. The DNA for the CDR3 is TGTGCCAGCAGCCAGGGAACAGGGGCGTCCTACAATGAGCAGTTCTTC. The rearrangement joins TRBV4-2 to TRBJ2-1; 7 nucleotides agree with TRBD1. J was trimmed by 1 base and V by 3 bases; bases with no gene match: 6. This CDR3 is built from 16 residues. Germline-derived CDR1 and CDR2 are LGHNA and YNFKEQ.

This clonotype was detected a few times. The rearrangement links TRBV4-1 to TRBJ1-2, with TRBD1 matching 10 bases. The length of the CDR3 is 15 residues. The ends lost 4 bases at V and 3 bases at J; junction bases unmatched: 5. Per germline, CDR1 MGHRA and CDR2 YSYEKL. The CDR3 sequence: CASSPPGTGDYGYTF. The CDR3 DNA reads as TGCGCCAGCAGCCCCCCCGGGACAGGGGACTATGGCTACACCTTC.

This clonotype was counted between two and nine times. V is TRBV11-1 and J is TRBJ1-1; D uncertain. The germline gives CDR1 SGHAT, CDR2 FQDESV (reference sequence). This CDR3 region has 12 residues. V shed 8 bases and J shed 1 base, with 8 bases lying between them. The CDR3 is CASVPQNTEAFF. DNA of the CDR3: TGTGCCAGCGTCCCGCAGAACACTGAAGCTTTCTTT.

This clonotype has at least ten counts. The rearrangement uses TRBV28 and TRBJ2-3; tentative D call: TRBD1 (6 bases). The germline CDR1 and CDR2 sequences are MDHEN and SYDVKM. Trimming took 5 bases from V and 5 from J, leaving 14 bases between them. This CDR3 region has 14 residues. CDR3 protein: CASSTTGSQDTQYF. The CDR3 DNA reads as TGTGCCAGCAGTACAACAGGGAGTCAAGATACGCAGTATTTT.

The genes are TRBV11-1 and TRBJ2-2; 7 bases agree with TRBD2. This CDR3 spans 19 amino acids. The junction had 20 bases not matched to a gene; V was cut back by 5 bases and J by 5 bases. Germline V gene sequence: CDR1 SGHAT, CDR2 FQDESV (reference sequence). The CDR3 sequence is CASSNLPEAGENPTGELFF. CDR3 DNA sequence: TGTGCCAGCAGCAATCTACCCGAGGCGGGGGAGAATCCGACCGGGGAGCTGTTTTTT. The variable domain in full, completed from reference TRBV11-1 and TRBJ2-2, reads EAEVAQSPRYKITEKSQAVAFWCDPISGHATLYWYRQILGQGPELLVQFQDESVVDDSQLPKDRFSAERLKGVDSTLKIQPAELGDSAMYLCASSNLPEAGENPTGELFFGEGSRLTVL.

The chain has TRBV30 and TRBJ2-5, with unresolved D. This CDR3 spans 13 amino acids. V was trimmed by 0 bases and J by 5 bases, leaving 10 bases between them. CDR1 and CDR2 (germline): GTSNPN, SVGIG (reference sequence). The DNA of the CDR3 is TGTGCCTGGAGTGTATTCGGGCCGGAGACCCAGTACTTC. Encoded protein: CAWSVFGPETQYF.

This clonotype was detected a few times. This chain's CDR3 is CATSRDLRDNYGYTF. As DNA, the CDR3 is TGTGCCACCAGCAGAGATCTCAGGGATAACTATGGCTACACCTTC. The V gene is TRBV15, the J gene TRBJ1-2; TRBD1 might be the D (5 bases). The CDR3 spans 15 residues. The germline V gene encodes CDR1 LNHNV and CDR2 YYDKDF (reference sequence). With 0 bases removed from V and 1 base from J, the gap between germline ends came to 9 bases.

In this sample, this clonotype turned up many times. The chain carries TRBV15 and TRBJ2-4, with no clear D. The V end was cut by 0 bases, the J end by 8 bases, with 8 bases between. CDR1 is LNHNV and CDR2 is YYDKDF in the germline V gene (reference sequence). CDR3 length: 13 amino acids. The CDR3 reads CATSRDRPDIQYF. DNA for the CDR3: TGTGCCACCAGCAGAGATCGACCCGACATTCAGTACTTC.

This clonotype was seen a few times. The V and J genes are TRBV7-6 and TRBJ1-5; D remains unclear. V lost 4 bases to trimming and J lost 7 bases, with 8 bases between them. Germline V lookup: CDR1 SGHVS, CDR2 FNYEAQ. The CDR3 runs to 12 residues. The CDR3 DNA sequence: TGTGCCAGCAGCTCCCCTGGCCAGCCCCAGCATTTT. As protein: CASSSPGQPQHF.

The chain carries TRBV4-3 and TRBJ1-5; D is undetermined. Trimming cost V 0 bases and J 3 bases, with 9 bases left between them. The CDR3 extends over 15 amino acids. Germline CDR1 reads LGHNA; CDR2 reads YSLEER. CDR3 residues: CASSQDLQINQPQHF. CDR3 DNA: TGCGCCAGCAGCCAAGACCTTCAGATCAATCAGCCCCAGCATTTT.

The gene calls are TRBV24-1 and TRBJ2-5; no reliable D call. The ends were cut back, 3 bases at V and 2 bases at J, with 9 bases in the middle. The length of the CDR3 is 14 residues. The V gene's germline CDR1 is KGHDR and CDR2 SFDVKD. The CDR3 region has the DNA TGTGCCACCAGTGATGGTGGATTGCAAGAGACCCAGTACTTC. Translating gives CATSDGGLQETQYF.

This clonotype was counted once. The chain links TRBV5-1 to TRBJ2-3, with TRBD2 matching 9 bases. The germline V gene encodes CDR1 SGHRS and CDR2 YFSETQ. The ends lost 1 base at V and 6 bases at J; junction bases unmatched: 18. The CDR3 is made up of 19 amino acids. The CDR3 here is CASSLYRGARGGAKDTQYF. The CDR3 nucleotides are TGCGCCAGCAGCTTGTACCGGGGGGCCCGCGGGGGGGCGAAGGATACGCAGTATTTT.

Only a few counts were recorded for this clonotype. The CDR3 loop is CASSPRRTGGSTHTQYF. DNA of the CDR3: TGTGCCAGCTCACCACGAAGAACAGGGGGCTCGACACATACGCAGTATTTT. The chain uses TRBV18 and TRBJ2-3, with TRBD1 identical over 9 bases. V dropped 1 base and J dropped 7; count of bases not matched to a gene: 12. CDR3 size: 17 residues. Looked up from germline, CDR1 is KGHSH and CDR2 is LQKENI.

This clonotype was picked up a small number of times. The chain recombines TRBV6-5 with TRBJ2-6; D is unclear. The germline CDR1 and CDR2 sequences are MNHEY and SVGAGI. V lost 2 bases, J lost 2 bases, and 10 bases lay in between. The CDR3 consists of 16 residues. CDR3 protein: CASSYQLRTGANVLTF. DNA for the CDR3: TGTGCCAGCAGTTACCAACTCCGGACTGGGGCCAACGTCCTGACTTTC.

The chain carries TRBV4-1 and TRBJ2-2; 8 bases map to TRBD2. J was trimmed by 4 bases and V by 0 bases; bases with no gene match: 7. Per germline, CDR1 MGHRA and CDR2 YSYEKL. This CDR3 comprises 17 residues. CDR3 amino acids: CASSQDGAGAFTGELFF. The DNA for the CDR3 is TGCGCCAGCAGCCAAGACGGAGCGGGGGCCTTCACCGGGGAGCTGTTTTTT.

This clonotype has a handful of counts. For the CDR3, the DNA is TGTGCCAGCAGCGAAAGCGGGGGAAGCACAGATACGCAGTATTTT. Its protein product is CASSESGGSTDTQYF. The rearrangement joins TRBV9 to TRBJ2-3, with 8 nucleotides matching TRBD2. The CDR3 spans 15 residues. Germline CDR1 and CDR2: SGDLS and YYNGEE. Trimming cost V 3 bases and J 0 bases; bases outside gene matches: 3.